These T cell receptor beta chains were read from a single sample in a study of CD8+CD57+ T cells in acquired aplastic anemia. TCRdb reprocessed the reads via MiXCR and lists one record per CDR3 protein. The sample records 150,000 or so distinct CDR3 sequences, roughly 48% being singletons. Sequenced: sorted CD4+, CD8+, or CD8+CD57+ T cells (not recorded which) from PBMCs. The receptors were sampled from a human donor with aplastic anemia. Each CDR3 is given without its conserved first and last residue. The order of the fields is CDR3 protein, J gene, CDR3 length, V gene.

CDR3aa: SANRRLAGGPRGETQY
j_gene: TRBJ2-5
len: 16
v_gene: TRBV20-1

CDR3aa: ASSFSGNQPQH
j_gene: TRBJ1-5
len: 11
v_gene: TRBV7-9

CDR3aa: ASTLPRSGSTPGELF
j_gene: TRBJ2-2
len: 15
v_gene: TRBV5-1

CDR3aa: ASSTGTGTQY
j_gene: TRBJ2-3
len: 10
v_gene: TRBV7-3

CDR3aa: ASSPTGHVNGYT
j_gene: TRBJ1-2
len: 12
v_gene: TRBV7-2

CDR3aa: ASSIAGTVNEQY
j_gene: TRBJ2-7
len: 12
v_gene: TRBV19

CDR3aa: ATPSTGKLF
j_gene: TRBJ1-4
len: 9
v_gene: TRBV19

CDR3aa: ATCEPSVGTDTQY
j_gene: TRBJ2-3
len: 13
v_gene: TRBV24-1

CDR3aa: AISATSGYNEQF
j_gene: TRBJ2-1
len: 12
v_gene: TRBV2

CDR3aa: ASSLMPPGMDTGELF
j_gene: TRBJ2-2
len: 15
v_gene: TRBV5-1

CDR3aa: ASSVRQGSYEQY
j_gene: TRBJ2-7
len: 12
v_gene: TRBV2

CDR3aa: VLGEEGGDEQF
j_gene: TRBJ2-1
len: 11
v_gene: TRBV7-6

CDR3aa: AISEFGGRSGSPLH
j_gene: TRBJ1-6
len: 14
v_gene: TRBV10-3

CDR3aa: ASTQVGQGHTEAF
j_gene: TRBJ1-1
len: 13
v_gene: TRBV19

CDR3aa: ASSSTTGGGQETQY
j_gene: TRBJ2-5
len: 14
v_gene: TRBV5-5

CDR3aa: ASSIRQGSTNEKLF
j_gene: TRBJ1-4
len: 14
v_gene: TRBV19

CDR3aa: ASSLWDRAADTQY
j_gene: TRBJ2-3
len: 13
v_gene: TRBV11-1

CDR3aa: ASSLGDLITNYNEQF
j_gene: TRBJ2-1
len: 15
v_gene: TRBV5-1

CDR3aa: ATGTGLEETQY
j_gene: TRBJ2-5
len: 11
v_gene: TRBV24-1

CDR3aa: ASVLTGGVTEAF
j_gene: TRBJ1-1
len: 12
v_gene: TRBV19

CDR3aa: ASSIPPGSWPQH
j_gene: TRBJ1-5
len: 12
v_gene: TRBV19

CDR3aa: SARAAQGARDYGYT
j_gene: TRBJ1-2
len: 14
v_gene: TRBV20-1

CDR3aa: ATGSSSGANVLT
j_gene: TRBJ2-6
len: 12
v_gene: TRBV10-3

CDR3aa: ASSLGARTFDEQY
j_gene: TRBJ2-7
len: 13
v_gene: TRBV7-2

CDR3aa: ATSVPDDYNEQF
j_gene: TRBJ2-1
len: 12
v_gene: TRBV24-1

CDR3aa: ATSRGLAGVFEQY
j_gene: TRBJ2-7
len: 13
v_gene: TRBV15

CDR3aa: ASSPGLAGGELS
j_gene: TRBJ2-7
len: 12
v_gene: TRBV10-2

CDR3aa: ASSTGTGETQY
j_gene: TRBJ2-5
len: 11
v_gene: TRBV6-1

CDR3aa: ASTSGQAEAF
j_gene: TRBJ1-1
len: 10
v_gene: TRBV7-9

CDR3aa: ASSSKQGRNTYEQY
j_gene: TRBJ2-7
len: 14
v_gene: TRBV7-9

CDR3aa: ASAPGQNSYEQY
j_gene: TRBJ2-7
len: 12
v_gene: TRBV19

CDR3aa: ASTPRDGWLAAQGETQY
j_gene: TRBJ2-5
len: 17
v_gene: TRBV6-1

CDR3aa: ASSMDPPGSGAYEQY
j_gene: TRBJ2-7
len: 15
v_gene: TRBV19

CDR3aa: SASQGTTTEAF
j_gene: TRBJ1-1
len: 11
v_gene: TRBV20-1

CDR3aa: SPRQQGGNTEAF
j_gene: TRBJ1-1
len: 12
v_gene: TRBV29-1

CDR3aa: ASSMRGQNTGELF
j_gene: TRBJ2-2
len: 13
v_gene: TRBV5-1

CDR3aa: ATGNEQF
j_gene: TRBJ2-1
len: 7
v_gene: TRBV15

CDR3aa: SVTGVGYEQY
j_gene: TRBJ2-7
len: 10
v_gene: TRBV29-1

CDR3aa: AIKASDNYGYT
j_gene: TRBJ1-2
len: 11
v_gene: TRBV10-3

CDR3aa: AWRTWRNSPLH
j_gene: TRBJ1-6
len: 11
v_gene: TRBV30

CDR3aa: ASSFQGGDTEAF
j_gene: TRBJ1-1
len: 12
v_gene: TRBV5-5

CDR3aa: ASSNRGGYT
j_gene: TRBJ1-2
len: 9
v_gene: TRBV7-2

CDR3aa: ASSIDPHEQY
j_gene: TRBJ2-7
len: 10
v_gene: TRBV19

CDR3aa: SAHSDYQETQY
j_gene: TRBJ2-5
len: 11
v_gene: TRBV29-1

CDR3aa: ATSDLKSDKPYEQY
j_gene: TRBJ2-7
len: 14
v_gene: TRBV24-1

CDR3aa: ASSNSGSGETQY
j_gene: TRBJ2-5
len: 12
v_gene: TRBV7-9

CDR3aa: ASSLAIGLSTDTQY
j_gene: TRBJ2-3
len: 14
v_gene: TRBV7-9

CDR3aa: ASSLFGAQGEKLF
j_gene: TRBJ1-4
len: 13
v_gene: TRBV7-8

CDR3aa: ASKTQGGLN
j_gene: TRBJ1-3
len: 9
v_gene: TRBV10-2

CDR3aa: ASSIEGGRVITEAF
j_gene: TRBJ1-1
len: 14
v_gene: TRBV19